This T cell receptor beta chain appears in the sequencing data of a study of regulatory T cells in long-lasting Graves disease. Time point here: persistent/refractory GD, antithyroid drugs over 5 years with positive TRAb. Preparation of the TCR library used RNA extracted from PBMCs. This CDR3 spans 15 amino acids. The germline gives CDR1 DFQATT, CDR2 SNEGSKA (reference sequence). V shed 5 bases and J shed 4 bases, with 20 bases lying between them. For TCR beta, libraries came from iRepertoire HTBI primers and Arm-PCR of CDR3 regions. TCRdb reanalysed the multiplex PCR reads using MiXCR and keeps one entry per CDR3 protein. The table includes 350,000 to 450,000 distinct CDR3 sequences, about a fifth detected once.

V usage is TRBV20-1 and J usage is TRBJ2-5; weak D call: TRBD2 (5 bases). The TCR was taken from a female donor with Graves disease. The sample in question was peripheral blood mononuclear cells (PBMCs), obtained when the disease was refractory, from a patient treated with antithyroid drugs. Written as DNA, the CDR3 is TGCAGTGCTTCCCCTTTTGAGGGAAGGTCAGAGACCCAGTACTTC. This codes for CSASPFEGRSETQYF.